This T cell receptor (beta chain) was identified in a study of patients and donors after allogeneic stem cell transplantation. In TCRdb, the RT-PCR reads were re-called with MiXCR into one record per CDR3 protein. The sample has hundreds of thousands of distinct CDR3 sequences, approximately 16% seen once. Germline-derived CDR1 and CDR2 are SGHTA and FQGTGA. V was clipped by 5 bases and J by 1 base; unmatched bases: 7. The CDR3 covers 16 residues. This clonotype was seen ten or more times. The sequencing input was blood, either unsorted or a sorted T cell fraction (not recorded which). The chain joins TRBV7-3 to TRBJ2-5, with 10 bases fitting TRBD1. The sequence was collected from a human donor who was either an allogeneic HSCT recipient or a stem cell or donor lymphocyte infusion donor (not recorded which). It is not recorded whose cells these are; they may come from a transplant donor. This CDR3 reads CASSPGQGGFQETQYF. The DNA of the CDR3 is TGTGCCAGCAGCCCCGGACAGGGGGGATTCCAAGAGACCCAGTACTTC.